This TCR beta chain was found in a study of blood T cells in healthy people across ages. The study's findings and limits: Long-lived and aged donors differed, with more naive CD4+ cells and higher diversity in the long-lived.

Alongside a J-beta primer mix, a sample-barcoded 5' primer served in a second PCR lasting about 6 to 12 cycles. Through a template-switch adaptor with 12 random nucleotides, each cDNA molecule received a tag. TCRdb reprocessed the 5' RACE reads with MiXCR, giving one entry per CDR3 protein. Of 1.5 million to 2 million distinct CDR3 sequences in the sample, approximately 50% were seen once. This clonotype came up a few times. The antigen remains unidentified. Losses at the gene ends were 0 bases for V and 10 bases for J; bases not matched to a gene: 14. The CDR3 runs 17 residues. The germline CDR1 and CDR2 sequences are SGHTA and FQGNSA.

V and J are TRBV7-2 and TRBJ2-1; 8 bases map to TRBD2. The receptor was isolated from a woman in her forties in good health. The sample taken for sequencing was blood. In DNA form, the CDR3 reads TGTGCCAGCAGCTTAGCGGGGCCGGGAGGGCTGAAGCAGGAGCAGTTCTTC. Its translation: CASSLAGPGGLKQEQFF.